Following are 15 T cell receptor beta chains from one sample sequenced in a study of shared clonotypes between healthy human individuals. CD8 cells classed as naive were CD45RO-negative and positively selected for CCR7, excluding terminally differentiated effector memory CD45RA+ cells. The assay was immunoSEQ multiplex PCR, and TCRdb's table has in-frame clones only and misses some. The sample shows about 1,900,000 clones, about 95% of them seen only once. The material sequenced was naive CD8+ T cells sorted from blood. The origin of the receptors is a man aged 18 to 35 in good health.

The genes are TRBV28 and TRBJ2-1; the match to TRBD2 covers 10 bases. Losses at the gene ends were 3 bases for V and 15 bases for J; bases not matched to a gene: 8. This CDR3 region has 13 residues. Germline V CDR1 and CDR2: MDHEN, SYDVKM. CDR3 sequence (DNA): TGTGCCAGCAGTTTCCCTAGCGGGAGACCCCTGTTCTTC. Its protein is CASSFPSGRPLFF.

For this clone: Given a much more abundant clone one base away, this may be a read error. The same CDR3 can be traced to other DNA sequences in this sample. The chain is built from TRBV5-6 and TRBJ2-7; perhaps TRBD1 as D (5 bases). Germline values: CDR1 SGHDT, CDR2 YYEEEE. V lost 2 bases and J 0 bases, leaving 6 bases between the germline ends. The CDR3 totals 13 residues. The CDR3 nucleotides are TGTGCCAGCAGCTTCGACAGCTCCTACGAGCAGTACTTC. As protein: CASSFDSSYEQYF.

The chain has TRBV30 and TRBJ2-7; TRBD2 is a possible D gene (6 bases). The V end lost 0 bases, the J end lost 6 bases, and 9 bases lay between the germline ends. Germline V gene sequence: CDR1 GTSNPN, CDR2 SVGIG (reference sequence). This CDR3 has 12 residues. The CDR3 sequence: CAWSVGGLEQYF. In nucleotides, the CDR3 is TGTGCCTGGAGTGTGGGAGGTCTCGAGCAGTACTTC.

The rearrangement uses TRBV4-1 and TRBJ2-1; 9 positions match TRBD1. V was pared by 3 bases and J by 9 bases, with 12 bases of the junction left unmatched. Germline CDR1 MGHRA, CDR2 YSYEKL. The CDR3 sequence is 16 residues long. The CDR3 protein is CASSQGQGGPGVEQFF. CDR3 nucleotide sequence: TGCGCCAGCAGCCAGGGACAGGGAGGACCGGGTGTTGAGCAGTTCTTC.

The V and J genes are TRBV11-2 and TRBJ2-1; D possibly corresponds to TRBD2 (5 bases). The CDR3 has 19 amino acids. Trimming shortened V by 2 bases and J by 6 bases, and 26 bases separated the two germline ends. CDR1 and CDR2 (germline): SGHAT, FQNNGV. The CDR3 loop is CASSLFPIASVSEGNEQFF. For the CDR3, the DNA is TGTGCCAGCAGCTTATTCCCAATAGCGAGCGTCAGTGAGGGCAATGAGCAGTTCTTC.

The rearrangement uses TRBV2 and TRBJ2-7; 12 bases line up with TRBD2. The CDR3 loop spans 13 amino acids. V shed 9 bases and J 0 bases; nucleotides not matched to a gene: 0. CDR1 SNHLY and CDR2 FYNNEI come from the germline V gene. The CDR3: CARTSGGSYEQYF. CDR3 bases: TGTGCCAGGACTAGCGGGGGCTCCTACGAGCAGTACTTC.

Here the CDR3 reads CASSQDRGRGEVEQYF. DNA of the CDR3: TGCGCCAGCAGCCAAGATAGAGGCAGGGGAGAGGTCGAGCAGTACTTC. The V gene is TRBV4-1, the J gene TRBJ2-7, with TRBD1 as a possible D gene (6 bases). This CDR3 region has 16 residues. CDR1 is MGHRA and CDR2 is YSYEKL in the germline V gene. Trimming cost V 0 bases and J 6 bases, with 18 bases left between them.

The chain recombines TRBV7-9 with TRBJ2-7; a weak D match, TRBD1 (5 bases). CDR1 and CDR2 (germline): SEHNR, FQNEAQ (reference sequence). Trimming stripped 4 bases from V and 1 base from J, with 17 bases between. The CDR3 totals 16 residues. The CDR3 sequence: CASSSGPTARSYEQYF. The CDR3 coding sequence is TGTGCCAGCAGCTCCGGTCCGACAGCTAGGTCCTACGAGCAGTACTTC.

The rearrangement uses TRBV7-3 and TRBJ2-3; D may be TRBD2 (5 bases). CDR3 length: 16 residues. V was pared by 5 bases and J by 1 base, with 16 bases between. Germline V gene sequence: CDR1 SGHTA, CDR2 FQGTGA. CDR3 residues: CASSPWPVGGTDTQYF. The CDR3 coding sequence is TGTGCCAGCAGCCCCTGGCCAGTGGGAGGCACAGATACGCAGTATTTT.

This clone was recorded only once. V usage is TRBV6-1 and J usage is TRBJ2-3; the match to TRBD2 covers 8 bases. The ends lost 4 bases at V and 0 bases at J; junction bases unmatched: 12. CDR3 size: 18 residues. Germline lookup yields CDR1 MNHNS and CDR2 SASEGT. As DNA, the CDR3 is TGTGCCAGCAGTGCCACGAACATAGCGGGATATAGCACAGATACGCAGTATTTT. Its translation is CASSATNIAGYSTDTQYF.

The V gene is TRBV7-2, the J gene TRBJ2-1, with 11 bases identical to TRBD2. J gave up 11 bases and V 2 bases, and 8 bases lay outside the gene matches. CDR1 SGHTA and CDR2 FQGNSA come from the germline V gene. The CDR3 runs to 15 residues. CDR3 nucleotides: TGTGCCAGCAGCTTAATGGGACTAGCGGATCTACAGCAGTTCTTC. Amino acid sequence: CASSLMGLADLQQFF.

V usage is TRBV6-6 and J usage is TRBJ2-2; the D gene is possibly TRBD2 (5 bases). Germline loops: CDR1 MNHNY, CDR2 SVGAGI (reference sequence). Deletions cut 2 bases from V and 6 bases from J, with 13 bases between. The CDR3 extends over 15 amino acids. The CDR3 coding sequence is TGTGCCAGCAGTTACGTGGCAGGAGGTTCCGGGGAGCTGTTTTTT. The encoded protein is CASSYVAGGSGELFF.

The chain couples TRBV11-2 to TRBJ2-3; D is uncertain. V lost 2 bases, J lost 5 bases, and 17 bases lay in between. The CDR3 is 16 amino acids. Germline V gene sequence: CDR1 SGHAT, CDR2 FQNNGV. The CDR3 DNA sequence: TGTGCCAGCAGCTTACTCGGAAGGGAAAGTCAAGATACGCAGTATTTT. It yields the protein CASSLLGRESQDTQYF. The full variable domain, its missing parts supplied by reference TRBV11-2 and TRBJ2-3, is EAGVAQSPRYKIIEKRQSVAFWCNPISGHATLYWYQQILGQGPKLLIQFQNNGVVDDSQLPKDRFSAERLKGVDSTLKIQPAKLEDSAVYLCASSLLGRESQDTQYFGPGTRLTVL.

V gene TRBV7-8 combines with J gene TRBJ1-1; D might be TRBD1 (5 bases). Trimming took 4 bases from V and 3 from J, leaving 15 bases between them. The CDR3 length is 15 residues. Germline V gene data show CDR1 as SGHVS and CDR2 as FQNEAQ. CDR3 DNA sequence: TGTGCCAGCAGCTCCCATCGTGGAGGGGACACTGAAGCTTTCTTT. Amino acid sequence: CASSSHRGGDTEAFF.

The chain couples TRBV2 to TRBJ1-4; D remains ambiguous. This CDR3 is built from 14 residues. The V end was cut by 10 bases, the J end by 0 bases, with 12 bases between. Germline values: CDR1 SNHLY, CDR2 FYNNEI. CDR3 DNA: TGTGCCATCGAAGAGCGAACAACTAATGAAAAACTGTTTTTT. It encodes CAIEERTTNEKLFF.